The clone carrying this TCR beta chain was seen a handful of times. The antigen is undetermined. Per the germline V gene, CDR1 is DFQATT and CDR2 is SNEGSKA (reference sequence). V gave up 1 base and J gave up 4 bases; unmatched junction bases: 10. This CDR3 is 16 amino acids long. These data are taken from a study of T-cell memory formation after mild COVID-19. For the study at large: Most TCR clusters belonged to a single donor. Notes on the study in general: Contracting clones from day 15 to 85 showed balanced CD4/CD8; later expanders favored CD4+. The CD4+ clones that contracted clustered mainly within CM and EM, and the CD8+ clones concentrated in EMRA.

TCRdb used MiXCR to reprocess the 5' RACE reads, holding one entry per CDR3 protein. This table holds approximately 430,000 distinct CDR3 sequences, 20% to 30% found once. The chain employs TRBV20-1 and TRBJ1-5, with TRBD1 matching over 7 bases. The sequence derives from an adult woman who had mild COVID-19 (a few samples of this study predate the infection). Cell type and time point are not known. The specimen sequenced was PBMCs or a T cell subset sorted from them (not recorded which). In DNA, the CDR3 is TGCAGTGCTAGAGCTGAAAGGGGGCAAGGAAATCAGCCCCAGCATTTT. The encoded protein is CSARAERGQGNQPQHF.